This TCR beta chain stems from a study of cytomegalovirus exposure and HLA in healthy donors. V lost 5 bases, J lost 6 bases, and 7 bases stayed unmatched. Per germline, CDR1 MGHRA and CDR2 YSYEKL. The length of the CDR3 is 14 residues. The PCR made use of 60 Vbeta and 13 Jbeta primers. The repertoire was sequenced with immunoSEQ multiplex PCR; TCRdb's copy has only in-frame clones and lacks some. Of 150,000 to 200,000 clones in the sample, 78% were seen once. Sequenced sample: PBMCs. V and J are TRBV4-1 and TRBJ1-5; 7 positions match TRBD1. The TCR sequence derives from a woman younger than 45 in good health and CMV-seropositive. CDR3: CASSYDRAGQPQHF. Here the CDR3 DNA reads TGCGCCAGCAGCTACGACAGGGCGGGTCAGCCCCAGCATTTT.